The T cell receptor (beta chain) described here comes from a study of blood T cell repertoires in COVID-19. The CDR3 loop spans 16 amino acids. Germline V lookup: CDR1 GTSNPN, CDR2 SVGIG (reference sequence). With 0 bases removed from V and 4 bases from J, the gap between germline ends came to 18 bases. This clone was picked up many times. Clones were sequenced by immunoSEQ multiplex PCR, and TCRdb holds only the in-frame ones, with some missing. Here the sample spans around 220,000 clones, less than 90% being singletons. The sequencing sample was made of peripheral blood. The J gene is TRBJ1-2, the V gene TRBV30; D perhaps matches TRBD1 (6 bases). The clonotype was recovered from a man aged 40-49 years with active or convalescent COVID-19. CDR3 DNA: TGTGCCTGGAGTGTAGGACAGCTTCTTTACCCCTATGGCTACACCTTC. Amino acid sequence: CAWSVGQLLYPYGYTF.